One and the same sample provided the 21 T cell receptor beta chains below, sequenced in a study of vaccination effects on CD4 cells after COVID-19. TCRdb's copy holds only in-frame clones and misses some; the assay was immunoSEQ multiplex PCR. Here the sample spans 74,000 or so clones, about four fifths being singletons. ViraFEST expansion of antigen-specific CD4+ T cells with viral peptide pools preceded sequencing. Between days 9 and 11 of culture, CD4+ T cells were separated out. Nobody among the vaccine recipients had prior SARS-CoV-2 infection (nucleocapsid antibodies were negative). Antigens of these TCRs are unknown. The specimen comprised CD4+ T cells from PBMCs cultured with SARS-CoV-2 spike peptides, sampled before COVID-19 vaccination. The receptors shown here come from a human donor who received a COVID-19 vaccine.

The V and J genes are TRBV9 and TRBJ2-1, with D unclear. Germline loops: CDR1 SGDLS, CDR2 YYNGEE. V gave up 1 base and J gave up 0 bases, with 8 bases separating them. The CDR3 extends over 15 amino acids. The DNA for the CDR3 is TGTGCCAGCAGCGTAATGGCAAGCTCCTACAATGAGCAGTTCTTC. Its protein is CASSVMASSYNEQFF.

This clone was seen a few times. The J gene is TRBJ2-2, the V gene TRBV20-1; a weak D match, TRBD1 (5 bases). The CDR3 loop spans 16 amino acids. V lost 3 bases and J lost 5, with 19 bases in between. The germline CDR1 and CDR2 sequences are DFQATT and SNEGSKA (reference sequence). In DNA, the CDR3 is TGCAGTGCTAGTTGGCAGGGATCGGGTCCGACCGGGGAGCTGTTTTTT. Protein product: CSASWQGSGPTGELFF.

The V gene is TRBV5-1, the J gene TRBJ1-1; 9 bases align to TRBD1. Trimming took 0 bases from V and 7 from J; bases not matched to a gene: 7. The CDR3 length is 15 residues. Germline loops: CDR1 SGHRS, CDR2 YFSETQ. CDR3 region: CASSLDGQGPVEAFF. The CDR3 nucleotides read TGCGCCAGCAGCTTGGATGGACAGGGGCCTGTTGAAGCTTTCTTT.

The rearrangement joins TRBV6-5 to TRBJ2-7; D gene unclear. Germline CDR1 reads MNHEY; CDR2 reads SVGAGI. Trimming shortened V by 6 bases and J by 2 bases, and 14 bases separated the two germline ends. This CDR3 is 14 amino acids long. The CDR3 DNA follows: TGTGCCAGCAGCACCGGGCCCTTAACCTACGAGCAGTACGTC. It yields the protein CASSTGPLTYEQYV.

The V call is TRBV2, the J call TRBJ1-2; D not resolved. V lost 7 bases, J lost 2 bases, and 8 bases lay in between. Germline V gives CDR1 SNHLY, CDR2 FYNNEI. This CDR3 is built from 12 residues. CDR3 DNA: TGTGCCAGCACACGACAAAACTATGGCTACACCTTC. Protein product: CASTRQNYGYTF.

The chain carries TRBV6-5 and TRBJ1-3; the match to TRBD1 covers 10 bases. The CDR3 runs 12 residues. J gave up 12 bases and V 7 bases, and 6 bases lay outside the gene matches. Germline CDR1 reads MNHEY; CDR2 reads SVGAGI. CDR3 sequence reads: CASTRQGAGIYF. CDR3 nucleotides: TGTGCCAGCACCCGACAGGGGGCGGGCATATATTTT.

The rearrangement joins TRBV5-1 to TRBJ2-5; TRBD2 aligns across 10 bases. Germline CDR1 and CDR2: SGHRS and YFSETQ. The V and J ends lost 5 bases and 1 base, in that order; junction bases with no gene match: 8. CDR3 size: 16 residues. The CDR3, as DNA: TGCGCCAGCAGTGATATAGCGGGGGGAACCCAAGAGACCCAGTACTTC. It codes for CASSDIAGGTQETQYF. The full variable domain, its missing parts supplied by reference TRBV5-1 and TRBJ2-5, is KAGVTQTPRYLIKTRGQQVTLSCSPISGHRSVSWYQQTPGQGLQFLFEYFSETQRNKGNFPGRFSGRQFSNSRSEMNVSTLELGDSALYLCASSDIAGGTQETQYFGPGTRLLVL.

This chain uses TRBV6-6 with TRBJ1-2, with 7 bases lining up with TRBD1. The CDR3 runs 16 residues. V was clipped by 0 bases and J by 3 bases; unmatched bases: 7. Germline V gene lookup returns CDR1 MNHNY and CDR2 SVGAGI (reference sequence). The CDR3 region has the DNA TGTGCCAGCAGTTACTCTCCGCAACAGGGGCACTATGGCTACACCTTC. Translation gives CASSYSPQQGHYGYTF.

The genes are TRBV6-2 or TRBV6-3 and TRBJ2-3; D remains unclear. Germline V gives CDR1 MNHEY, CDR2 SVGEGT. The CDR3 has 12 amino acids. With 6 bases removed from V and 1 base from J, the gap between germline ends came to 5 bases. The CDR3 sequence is CASSSGTDTQYF. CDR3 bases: TGTGCCAGCAGCTCTGGCACAGATACGCAGTATTTT.

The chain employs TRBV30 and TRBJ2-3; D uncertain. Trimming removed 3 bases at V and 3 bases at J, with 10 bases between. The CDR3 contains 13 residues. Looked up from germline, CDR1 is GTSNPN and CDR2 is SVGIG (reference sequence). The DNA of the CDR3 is TGTGCCTGGAGCCTGAAGGGTACAGATACGCAGTATTTT. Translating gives CAWSLKGTDTQYF.

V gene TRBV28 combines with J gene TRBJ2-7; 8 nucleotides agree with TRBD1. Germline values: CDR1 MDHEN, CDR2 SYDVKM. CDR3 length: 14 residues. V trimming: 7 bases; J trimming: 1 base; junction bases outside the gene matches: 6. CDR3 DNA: TGTGCCAGCATTGGGACAGGAGCATCCTACGAGCAGTACGTC. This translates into CASIGTGASYEQYV.

The CDR3, as DNA: TGCGCCAGCAGCTCCGGGACAGGGAATCTAGGCTACACCTTC. Translating gives CASSSGTGNLGYTF. The rearrangement uses TRBV5-1 and TRBJ1-2; 9 bases align to TRBD1. The ends lost 3 bases at V and 8 bases at J; junction bases unmatched: 8. Per germline, CDR1 SGHRS and CDR2 YFSETQ. There are 14 residues in the CDR3.

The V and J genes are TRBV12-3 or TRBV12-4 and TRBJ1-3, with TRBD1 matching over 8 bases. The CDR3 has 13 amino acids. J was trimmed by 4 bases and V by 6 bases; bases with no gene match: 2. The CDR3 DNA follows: TGTGCCAGCAGACGACAGGGGGGAAACACCATATATTTT. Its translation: CASRRQGGNTIYF.

In DNA form, the CDR3 reads TGTGCCAGCAGCTTAAGGGGGGGTCCCGCGGGTACGCAGTATTTT. This encodes CASSLRGGPAGTQYF. The rearrangement links TRBV7-6 to TRBJ2-3, with D possibly TRBD2 on 7 matching bases. CDR3 length: 15 amino acids. V was trimmed by 2 bases and J by 8 bases, leaving 17 bases between them. The germline CDR1 and CDR2 sequences are SGHVS and FNYEAQ.

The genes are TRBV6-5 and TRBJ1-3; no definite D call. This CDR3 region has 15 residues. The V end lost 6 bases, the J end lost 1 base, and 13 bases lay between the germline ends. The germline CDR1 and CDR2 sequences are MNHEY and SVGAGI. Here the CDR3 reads CASRTGPGSGNTIYF. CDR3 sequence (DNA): TGTGCCAGCAGGACCGGCCCTGGTTCTGGAAACACCATATATTTT.

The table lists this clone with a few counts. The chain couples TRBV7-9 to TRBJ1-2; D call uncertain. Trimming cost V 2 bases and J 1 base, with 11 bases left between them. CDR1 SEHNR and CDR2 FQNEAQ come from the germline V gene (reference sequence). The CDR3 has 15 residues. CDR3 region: CASSLTRTDNYGYTF. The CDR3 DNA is TGTGCCAGCAGCTTAACCCGGACGGATAACTATGGCTACACCTTC.

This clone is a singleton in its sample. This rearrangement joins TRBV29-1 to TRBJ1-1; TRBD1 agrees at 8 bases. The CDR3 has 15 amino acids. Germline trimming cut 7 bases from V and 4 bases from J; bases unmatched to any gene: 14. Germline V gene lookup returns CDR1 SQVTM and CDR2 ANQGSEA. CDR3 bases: TGCAGCGCAGCGGGGCGCGCGCAGGGGGCCACTGAAGCTTTCTTT. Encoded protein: CSAAGRAQGATEAFF. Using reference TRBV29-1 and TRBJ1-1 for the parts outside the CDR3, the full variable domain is SAVISQKPSRDICQRGTSLTIQCQVDSQVTMMFWYRQQPGQSLTLIATANQGSEATYESGFVIDKFPISRPNLTFSTLTVSNMSPEDSSIYLCSAAGRAQGATEAFFGQGTRLTVV.

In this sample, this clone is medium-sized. Written as DNA, the CDR3 is TGTGCCTGGAGTCCTTGGGTGGGGGGACAATGGACCTTC. Translating gives CAWSPWVGGQWTF. The chain recombines TRBV30 with TRBJ1-2, with D perhaps matching TRBD1 (6 bases). The V end was cut by 2 bases, the J end by 14 bases, with 21 bases between. Germline lookup yields CDR1 GTSNPN and CDR2 SVGIG (reference sequence). The CDR3 extends over 13 amino acids.

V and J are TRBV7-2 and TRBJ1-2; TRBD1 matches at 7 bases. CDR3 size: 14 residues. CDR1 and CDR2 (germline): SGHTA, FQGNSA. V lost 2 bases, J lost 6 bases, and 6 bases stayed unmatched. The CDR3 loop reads CASSLRAGGDGYTF. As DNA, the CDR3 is TGTGCCAGCAGCTTACGGGCAGGGGGAGATGGCTACACCTTC.

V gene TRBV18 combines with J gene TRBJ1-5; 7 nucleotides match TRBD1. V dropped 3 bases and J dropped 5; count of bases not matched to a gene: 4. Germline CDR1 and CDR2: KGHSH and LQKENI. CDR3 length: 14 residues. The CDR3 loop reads CASSPARGHQPQHF. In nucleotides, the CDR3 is TGTGCCAGCTCACCTGCTAGGGGGCATCAGCCCCAGCATTTT.

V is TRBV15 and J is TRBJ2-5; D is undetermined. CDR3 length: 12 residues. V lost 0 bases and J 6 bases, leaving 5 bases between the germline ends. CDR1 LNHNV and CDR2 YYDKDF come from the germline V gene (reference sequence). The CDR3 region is CATSRDLKTQYF. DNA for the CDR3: TGTGCCACCAGCAGAGATCTGAAGACCCAGTACTTC.